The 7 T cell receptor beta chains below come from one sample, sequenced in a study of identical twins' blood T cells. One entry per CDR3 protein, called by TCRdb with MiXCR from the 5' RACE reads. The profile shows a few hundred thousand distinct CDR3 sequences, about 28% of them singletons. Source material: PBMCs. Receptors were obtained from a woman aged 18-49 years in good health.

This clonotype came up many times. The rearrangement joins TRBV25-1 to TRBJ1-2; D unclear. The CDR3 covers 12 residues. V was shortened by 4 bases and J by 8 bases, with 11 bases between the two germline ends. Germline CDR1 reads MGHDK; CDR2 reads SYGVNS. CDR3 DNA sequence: TGTGCCAGCAGTGCCCAGGTTGGGGGCTACACCTTC. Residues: CASSAQVGGYTF.

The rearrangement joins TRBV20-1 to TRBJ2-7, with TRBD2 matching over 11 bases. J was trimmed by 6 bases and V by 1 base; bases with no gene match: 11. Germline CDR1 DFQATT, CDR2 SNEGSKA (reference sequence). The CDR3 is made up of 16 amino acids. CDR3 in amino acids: CSARVGTSGMLSEQYF. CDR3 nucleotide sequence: TGCAGTGCTAGAGTGGGGACTAGCGGAATGTTATCCGAGCAGTACTTC.

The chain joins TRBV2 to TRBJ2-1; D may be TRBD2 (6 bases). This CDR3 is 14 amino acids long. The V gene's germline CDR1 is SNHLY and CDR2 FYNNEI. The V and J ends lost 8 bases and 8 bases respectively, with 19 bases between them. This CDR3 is CASQTGTGVHEQFF. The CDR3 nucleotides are TGTGCCAGCCAGACCGGGACTGGCGTCCATGAGCAGTTCTTC.

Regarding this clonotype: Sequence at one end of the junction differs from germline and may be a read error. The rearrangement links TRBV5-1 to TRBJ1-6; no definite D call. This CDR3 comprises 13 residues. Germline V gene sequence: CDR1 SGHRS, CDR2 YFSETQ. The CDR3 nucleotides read TGCGCCAGCAGCTTGGAAAGAAATTCACCCCTCCAGTTT. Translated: CASSLERNSPLQF.

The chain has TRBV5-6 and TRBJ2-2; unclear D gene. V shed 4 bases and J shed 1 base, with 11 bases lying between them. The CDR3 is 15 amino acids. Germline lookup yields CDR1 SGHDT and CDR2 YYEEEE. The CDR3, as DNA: TGTGCCAGCAGCCTTACCGACCGGAACACCGGGGAGCTGTTTTTT. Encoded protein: CASSLTDRNTGELFF. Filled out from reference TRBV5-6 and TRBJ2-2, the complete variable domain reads DAGVTQSPTHLIKTRGQQVTLRCSPKSGHDTVSWYQQALGQGPQFIFQYYEEEERQRGNFPDRFSGHQFPNYSSELNVNALLLGDSALYLCASSLTDRNTGELFFGEGSRLTVL.

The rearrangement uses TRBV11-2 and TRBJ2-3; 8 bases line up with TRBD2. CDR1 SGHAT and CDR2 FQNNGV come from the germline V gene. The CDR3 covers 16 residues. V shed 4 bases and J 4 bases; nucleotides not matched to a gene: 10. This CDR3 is CASSSSSGTFSDTQYF. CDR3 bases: TGTGCCAGCAGCTCGAGTAGCGGGACTTTCTCAGATACGCAGTATTTT.

CDR3 amino acids: CSVDRVSTGELFF. The CDR3 DNA reads TGCAGTGTAGACAGGGTATCGACCGGGGAGCTGTTTTTT. This chain joins TRBV20-1 and TRBJ2-2; TRBD1 matches 7 bases. CDR1 and CDR2 from the germline V gene are DFQATT and SNEGSKA (reference sequence). J lost 5 bases, V lost 7 bases, and 7 bases had no gene match. The CDR3 runs to 13 residues.